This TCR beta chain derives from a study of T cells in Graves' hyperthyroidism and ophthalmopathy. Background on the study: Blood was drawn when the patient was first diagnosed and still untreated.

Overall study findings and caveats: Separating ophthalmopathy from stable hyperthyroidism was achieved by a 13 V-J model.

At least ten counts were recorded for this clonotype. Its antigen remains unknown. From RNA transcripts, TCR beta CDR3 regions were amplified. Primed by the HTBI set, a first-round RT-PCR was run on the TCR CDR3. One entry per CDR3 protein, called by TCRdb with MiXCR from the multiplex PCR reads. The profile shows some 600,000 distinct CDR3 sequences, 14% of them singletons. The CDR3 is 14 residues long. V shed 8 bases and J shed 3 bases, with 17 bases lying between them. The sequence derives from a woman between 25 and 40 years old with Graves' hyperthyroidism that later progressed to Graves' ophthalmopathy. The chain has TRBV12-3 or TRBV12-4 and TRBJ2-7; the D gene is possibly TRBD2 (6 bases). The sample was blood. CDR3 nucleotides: TGTGCCAGCCGCAAGGGAGGTGGAATCTACGAGCAGTACTTC. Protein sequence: CASRKGGGIYEQYF.